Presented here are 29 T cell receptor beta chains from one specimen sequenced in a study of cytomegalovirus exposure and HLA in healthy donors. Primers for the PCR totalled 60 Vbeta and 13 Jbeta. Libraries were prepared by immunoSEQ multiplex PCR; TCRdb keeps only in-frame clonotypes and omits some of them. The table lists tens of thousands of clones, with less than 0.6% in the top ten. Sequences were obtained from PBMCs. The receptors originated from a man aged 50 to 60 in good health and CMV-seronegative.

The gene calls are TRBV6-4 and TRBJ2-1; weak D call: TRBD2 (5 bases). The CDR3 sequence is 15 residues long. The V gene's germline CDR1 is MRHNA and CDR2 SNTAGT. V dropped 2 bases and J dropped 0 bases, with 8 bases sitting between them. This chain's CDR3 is CASSDRGNSYNEQFF. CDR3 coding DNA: TGTGCCAGCAGTGACCGGGGAAACTCCTACAATGAGCAGTTCTTC.

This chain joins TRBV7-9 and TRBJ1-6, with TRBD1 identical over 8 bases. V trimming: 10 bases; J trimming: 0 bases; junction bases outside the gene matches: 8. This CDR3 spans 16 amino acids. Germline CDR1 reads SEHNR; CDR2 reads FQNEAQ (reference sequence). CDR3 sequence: CATRGQLLSYNSPLHF. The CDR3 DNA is TGTGCCACCAGGGGGCAGCTACTCTCCTATAATTCACCCCTCCACTTT.

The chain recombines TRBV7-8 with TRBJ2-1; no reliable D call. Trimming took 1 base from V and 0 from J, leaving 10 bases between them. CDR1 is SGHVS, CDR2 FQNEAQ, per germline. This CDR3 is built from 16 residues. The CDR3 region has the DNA TGTGCCAGCAGCTTAGTGCGGATAAGCTCCTACAATGAGCAGTTCTTC. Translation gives CASSLVRISSYNEQFF.

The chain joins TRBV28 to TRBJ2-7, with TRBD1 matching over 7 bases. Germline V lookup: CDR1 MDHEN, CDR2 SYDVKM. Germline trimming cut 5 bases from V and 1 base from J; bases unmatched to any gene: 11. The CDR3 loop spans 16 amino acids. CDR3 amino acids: CASSALQGYWSYEQYF. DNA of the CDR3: TGTGCCAGCAGTGCCCTACAGGGGTACTGGTCCTACGAGCAGTACTTC.

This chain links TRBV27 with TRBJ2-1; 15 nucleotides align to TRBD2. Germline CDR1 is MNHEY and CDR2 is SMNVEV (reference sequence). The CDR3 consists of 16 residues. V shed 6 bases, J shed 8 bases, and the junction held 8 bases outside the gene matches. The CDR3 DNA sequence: TGTGCCAGCAGCCGGACTAGCGGGGGGGTGTTGGATGAGCAGTTCTTC. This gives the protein CASSRTSGGVLDEQFF.

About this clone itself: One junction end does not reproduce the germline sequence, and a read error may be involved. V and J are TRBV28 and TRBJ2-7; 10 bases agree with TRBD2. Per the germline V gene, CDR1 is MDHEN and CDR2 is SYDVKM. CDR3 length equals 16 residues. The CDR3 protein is CASSLWTSGSAYEQYF. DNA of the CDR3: TGTGCCAGCAGTCTATGGACTAGCGGCTCAGCCTACGAGCAGTACTTC.

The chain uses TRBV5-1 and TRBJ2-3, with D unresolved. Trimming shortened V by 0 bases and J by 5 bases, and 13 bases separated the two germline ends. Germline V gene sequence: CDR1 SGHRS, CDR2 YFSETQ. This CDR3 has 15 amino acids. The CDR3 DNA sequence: TGCGCCAGCAGCTTGGGTCCATCTAGTCAAGATACGCAGTATTTT. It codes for CASSLGPSSQDTQYF.

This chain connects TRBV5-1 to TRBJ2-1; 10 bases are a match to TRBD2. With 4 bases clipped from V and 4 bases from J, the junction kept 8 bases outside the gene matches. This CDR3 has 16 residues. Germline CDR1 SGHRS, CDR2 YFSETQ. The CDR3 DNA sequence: TGCGCCAGCAGCACTTCTAGCGGGGGAGCTTACAATGAGCAGTTCTTC. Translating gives CASSTSSGGAYNEQFF.

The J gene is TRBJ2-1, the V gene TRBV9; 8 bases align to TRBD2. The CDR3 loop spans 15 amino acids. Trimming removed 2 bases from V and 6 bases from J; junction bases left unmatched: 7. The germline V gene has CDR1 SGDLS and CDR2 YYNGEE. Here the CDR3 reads CASSVIAGGFNEQFF. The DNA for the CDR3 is TGTGCCAGCAGCGTTATCGCGGGGGGCTTCAATGAGCAGTTCTTC.

CDR3 DNA sequence: TGTGCCAGCAGTGAGACAGGGGGCGCGAATCAGGATTTCTTT. It is translated as CASSETGGANQDFF. This chain joins TRBV25-1 and TRBJ1-1; 10 nucleotides agree with TRBD1. The trim removed 3 bases at V and 13 bases at J, leaving 11 bases unmatched. The CDR3 extends over 14 amino acids. The germline gives CDR1 MGHDK, CDR2 SYGVNS.

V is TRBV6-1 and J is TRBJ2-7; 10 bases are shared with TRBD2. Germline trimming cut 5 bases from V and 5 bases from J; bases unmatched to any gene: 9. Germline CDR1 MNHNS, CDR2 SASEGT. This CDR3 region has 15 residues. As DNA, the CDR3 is TGTGCCAGCAGTCGTAGAGCGGGGGGGCCCCACGAGCAGTACTTC. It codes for CASSRRAGGPHEQYF.

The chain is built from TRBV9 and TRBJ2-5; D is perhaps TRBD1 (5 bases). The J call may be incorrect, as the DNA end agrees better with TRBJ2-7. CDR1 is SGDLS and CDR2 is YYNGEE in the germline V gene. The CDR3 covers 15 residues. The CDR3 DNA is TGTGCCAGCAGCGCCTCCCAGGGTGTAGCCTACGAGCAGTACTTC. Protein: CASSASQGVAYEQYF.

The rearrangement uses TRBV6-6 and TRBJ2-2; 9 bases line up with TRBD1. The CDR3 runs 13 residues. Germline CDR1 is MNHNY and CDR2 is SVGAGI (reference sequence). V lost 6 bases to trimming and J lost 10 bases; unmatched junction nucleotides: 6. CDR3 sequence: CASSGQGQKELFF. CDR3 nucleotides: TGTGCCAGCAGCGGACAGGGGCAGAAGGAGCTGTTTTTT.

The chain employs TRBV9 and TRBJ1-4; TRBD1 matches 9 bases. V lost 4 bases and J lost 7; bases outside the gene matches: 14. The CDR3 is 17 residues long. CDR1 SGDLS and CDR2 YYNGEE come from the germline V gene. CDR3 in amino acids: CASSPHLQGARTEKLFF. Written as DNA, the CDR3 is TGTGCCAGCAGCCCCCACCTACAGGGGGCCCGAACTGAAAAACTGTTTTTT.

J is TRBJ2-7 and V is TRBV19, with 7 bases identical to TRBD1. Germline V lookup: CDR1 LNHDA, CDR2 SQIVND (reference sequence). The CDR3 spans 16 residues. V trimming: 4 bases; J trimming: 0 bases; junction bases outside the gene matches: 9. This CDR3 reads CASSSPWTGGSYEQYF. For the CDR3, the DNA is TGTGCCAGTAGTAGTCCTTGGACAGGAGGCTCCTACGAGCAGTACTTC.

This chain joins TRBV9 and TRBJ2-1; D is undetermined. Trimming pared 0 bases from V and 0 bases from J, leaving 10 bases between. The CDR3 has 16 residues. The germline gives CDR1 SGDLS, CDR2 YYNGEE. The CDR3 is CASSVVAHSSYNEQFF. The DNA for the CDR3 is TGTGCCAGCAGCGTAGTGGCCCACAGCTCCTACAATGAGCAGTTCTTC. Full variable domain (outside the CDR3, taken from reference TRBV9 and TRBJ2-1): DSGVTQTPKHLITATGQRVTLRCSPRSGDLSVYWYQQSLDQGLQFLIQYYNGEERAKGNILERFSAQQFPDLHSELNLSSLELGDSALYFCASSVVAHSSYNEQFFGPGTRLTVL.

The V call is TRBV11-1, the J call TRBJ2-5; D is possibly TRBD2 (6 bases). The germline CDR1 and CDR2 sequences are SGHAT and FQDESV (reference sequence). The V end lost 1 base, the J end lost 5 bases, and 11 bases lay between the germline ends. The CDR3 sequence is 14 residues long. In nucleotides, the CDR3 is TGTGCCAGCAGCTTAGGAATTGGGAGGGAGACCCAGTACTTC. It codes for CASSLGIGRETQYF.

The CDR3 sequence: CASNLQGGTGELFF. The DNA for the CDR3 is TGTGCCAGCAACCTACAGGGCGGGACCGGGGAGCTGTTTTTT. The chain is built from TRBV11-3 and TRBJ2-2, with a tentative D call TRBD1 (6 bases). V was shortened by 7 bases and J by 5 bases, with 14 bases between the two germline ends. This CDR3 spans 14 amino acids. Germline CDR1 reads SGHNT; CDR2 reads YENEEA.

The CDR3 DNA follows: TGCAGTGCTGTTAACAATGAGCAGTTCTTC. This sequence encodes CSAVNNEQFF. The chain uses TRBV20-1 and TRBJ2-1; D gene ambiguous. CDR3 length equals 10 residues. Germline V gives CDR1 DFQATT, CDR2 SNEGSKA (reference sequence). V lost 5 bases and J 5 bases, leaving 4 bases between the germline ends.

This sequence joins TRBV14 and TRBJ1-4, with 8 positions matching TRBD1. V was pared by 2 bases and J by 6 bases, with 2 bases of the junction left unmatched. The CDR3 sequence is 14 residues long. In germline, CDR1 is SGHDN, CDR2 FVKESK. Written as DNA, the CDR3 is TGTGCCAGCAGCCAACCAGGGGGCTATGAAAAACTGTTTTTT. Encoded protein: CASSQPGGYEKLFF.

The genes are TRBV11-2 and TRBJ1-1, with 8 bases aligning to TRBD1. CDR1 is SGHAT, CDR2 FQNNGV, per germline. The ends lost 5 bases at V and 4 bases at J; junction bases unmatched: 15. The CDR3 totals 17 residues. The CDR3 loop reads CASSPGTGGRLSTEAFF. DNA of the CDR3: TGTGCCAGCAGCCCCGGTACAGGGGGACGTTTGAGCACTGAAGCTTTCTTT.

The CDR3 coding sequence is TGTGCCAGCAGTGGGGAGGGAAGCAGCAATCAGCCCCAGCATTTT. Protein sequence: CASSGEGSSNQPQHF. J is TRBJ1-5 and V is TRBV6-4; D is undetermined. Germline CDR1 and CDR2: MRHNA and SNTAGT. The CDR3 covers 15 residues. Trimming took 4 bases from V and 1 from J, leaving 11 bases between them.

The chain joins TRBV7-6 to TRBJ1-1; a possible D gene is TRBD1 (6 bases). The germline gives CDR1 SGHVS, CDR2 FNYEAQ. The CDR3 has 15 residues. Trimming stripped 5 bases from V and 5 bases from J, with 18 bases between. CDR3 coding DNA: TGTGCCAGCAGCGGAATACAGGGTGTCGAGACTGAAGCTTTCTTT. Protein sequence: CASSGIQGVETEAFF.

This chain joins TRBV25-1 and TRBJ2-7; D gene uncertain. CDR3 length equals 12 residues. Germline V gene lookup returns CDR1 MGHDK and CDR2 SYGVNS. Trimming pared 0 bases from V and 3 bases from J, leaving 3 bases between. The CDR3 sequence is CASSEYHYEQYF. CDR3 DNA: TGTGCCAGCAGTGAATATCACTACGAGCAGTACTTC.

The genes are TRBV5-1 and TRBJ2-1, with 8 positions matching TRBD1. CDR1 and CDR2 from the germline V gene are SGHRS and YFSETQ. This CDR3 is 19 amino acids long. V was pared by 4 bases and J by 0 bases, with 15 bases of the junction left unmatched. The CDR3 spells CASSAGTGSPGSSYNEQFF. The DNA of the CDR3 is TGCGCCAGCAGCGCGGGGACAGGTAGCCCCGGAAGCTCCTACAATGAGCAGTTCTTC.

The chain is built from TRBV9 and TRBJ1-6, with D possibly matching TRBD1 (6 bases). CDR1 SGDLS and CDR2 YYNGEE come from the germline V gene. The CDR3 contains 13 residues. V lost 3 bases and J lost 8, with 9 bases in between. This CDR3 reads CASSGQADSPLHF. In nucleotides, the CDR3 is TGTGCCAGCAGCGGACAGGCGGATTCACCCCTCCACTTT.

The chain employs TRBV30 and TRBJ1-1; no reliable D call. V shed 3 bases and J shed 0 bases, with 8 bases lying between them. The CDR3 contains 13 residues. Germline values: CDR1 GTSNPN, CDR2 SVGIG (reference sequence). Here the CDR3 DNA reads TGTGCCTGGAGAATCCTTTTGAACACTGAAGCTTTCTTT. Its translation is CAWRILLNTEAFF.

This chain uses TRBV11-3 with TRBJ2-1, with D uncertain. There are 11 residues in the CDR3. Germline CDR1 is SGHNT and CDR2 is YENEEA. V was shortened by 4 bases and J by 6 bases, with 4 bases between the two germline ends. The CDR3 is CASSSSNEQFF. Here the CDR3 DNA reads TGTGCCAGCAGCTCTAGCAATGAGCAGTTCTTC.

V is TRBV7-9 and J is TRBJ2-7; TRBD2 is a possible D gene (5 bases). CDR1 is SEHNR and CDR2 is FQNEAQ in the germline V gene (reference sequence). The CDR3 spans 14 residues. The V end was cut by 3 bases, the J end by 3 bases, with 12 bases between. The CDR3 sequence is CASSFSPRDYEQYF. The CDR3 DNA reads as TGTGCCAGCAGCTTCAGTCCCCGGGACTACGAGCAGTACTTC.